This T cell receptor beta chain was observed in a study of blood T cell repertoires in COVID-19. Study-wide background: Donors in the United States, Italy and Spain gave samples during acute or convalescent COVID-19. T cells, B-cell-depleted T cells, or PBMCs provided the cDNA or gDNA that served as material.

Original analysis: The authors estimated nucleated cell counts from reference gene primer amplification. TCRdb's table, derived via immunoSEQ multiplex PCR, lists solely in-frame clones and lacks some. V and J calls and clone size follow that table, whereas D and trimming were derived from the DNA. The sample includes around 150,000 clones, roughly 73% of them seen just once. Trimming removed 4 bases from V and 8 bases from J, with 15 bases in between. This CDR3 is built from 14 residues. In germline, CDR1 is SGHTA, CDR2 FQGNSA. The TCR was taken from a woman between 50 and 59 years old with active or convalescent COVID-19. The sequencing input was peripheral blood. The chain links TRBV7-2 to TRBJ2-1, with TRBD2 as a possible D gene (7 bases). DNA for the CDR3: TGTGCCAGCAGCTCGCCGGGGGGCGAGGATGAGCAGTTCTTC. The encoded protein is CASSSPGGEDEQFF. The whole variable domain, filled in from reference TRBV7-2 and TRBJ2-1, reads GAGVSQSPSNKVTEKGKDVELRCDPISGHTALYWYRQSLGQGLEFLIYFQGNSAPDKSGLPSDRFSAERTGGSVSTLTIQRTQQEDSAVYLCASSSPGGEDEQFFGPGTRLTVL.